The 8 T cell receptor beta chains below all came from one sample that was sequenced in a study of shared clonotypes between healthy human individuals. Sequencing was performed with immunoSEQ multiplex PCR; in TCRdb, only in-frame clones are kept and a portion is missing. The sample consists of about 110,000 clones, under 70% of them appearing once. The sequencing sample was made of memory CD8+ T cells sorted from blood. Subset given: CD45RO+ cells pooled with CCR7-negative TemRA cells. Receptor source: a woman in her 30s in good health.

The gene calls are TRBV5-6 and TRBJ2-1, with 7 positions matching TRBD1. The germline CDR1 and CDR2 sequences are SGHDT and YYEEEE. The CDR3 is made up of 14 amino acids. The junction had 10 bases not matched to a gene; V was cut back by 4 bases and J by 9 bases. The CDR3 sequence is CASSQYTGVGEQFF. The CDR3 nucleotides are TGTGCCAGCAGCCAATACACAGGGGTTGGTGAGCAGTTCTTC.

The rearrangement links TRBV2 to TRBJ2-7; D uncertain. V was shortened by 7 bases and J by 4 bases, with 14 bases between the two germline ends. CDR1 and CDR2 (germline): SNHLY, FYNNEI. There are 13 residues in the CDR3. This chain's CDR3 is CASNPMRMYEQYF. As DNA, the CDR3 is TGTGCCAGCAACCCGATGAGGATGTACGAGCAGTACTTC.

The CDR3: CASSLVGGAPTEAFF. As DNA, the CDR3 is TGCGCCAGCAGCTTGGTCGGGGGGGCGCCCACTGAAGCTTTCTTT. J is TRBJ1-1 and V is TRBV5-1, with a weak D call TRBD1 (6 bases). CDR3 length: 15 residues. Germline V gives CDR1 SGHRS, CDR2 YFSETQ. V was pared by 0 bases and J by 4 bases, with 13 bases between.

This clone was counted a few times. The rearrangement links TRBV27 to TRBJ2-5; D is possibly TRBD2 (6 bases). The better agreement between TRBJ2-7 and the DNA end casts doubt on the J call. The CDR3 runs 12 residues. The germline gives CDR1 MNHEY, CDR2 SMNVEV (reference sequence). The CDR3 region has the DNA TGTGCCAGCTCGGGGGTGAGCAGCGAGCAGTACTTC. Translated, it gives CASSGVSSEQYF.

This clone was observed many times. The chain carries TRBV6-4 and TRBJ2-2; D is possibly TRBD2 (5 bases). Per germline, CDR1 MRHNA and CDR2 SNTAGT. V was clipped by 4 bases and J by 6 bases, with 9 bases between them. The CDR3 is made up of 13 amino acids. CDR3 sequence (DNA): TGTGCCAGCAGTGTGGGAGAAGCCGGGGAGCTGTTTTTT. Protein sequence: CASSVGEAGELFF.

The V call is TRBV29-1, the J call TRBJ2-1; TRBD2 matches at 9 bases. The V gene end was trimmed by 7 bases and the J gene end by 6 bases; junction bases not matched to a gene: 10. This CDR3 contains 14 residues. CDR1 and CDR2 from the germline V gene are SQVTM and ANQGSEA. The CDR3 DNA is TGCAGCGCGACAATAGCGGGAGCTTTCAATGAGCAGTTCTTC. Its translation: CSATIAGAFNEQFF.

The chain has TRBV27 and TRBJ2-1; D ambiguous. CDR1 is MNHEY and CDR2 is SMNVEV in the germline V gene (reference sequence). Trimming cost V 4 bases and J 6 bases, with 4 bases left between them. The CDR3 spans 11 residues. The CDR3 DNA reads TGTGCCAGCAGTTCCATCAATGAGCAGTTCTTC. This translates into CASSSINEQFF.

A few counts support this clone. The V call is TRBV4-1, the J call TRBJ2-7, with D unresolved. Germline V gene data show CDR1 as MGHRA and CDR2 as YSYEKL. V lost 0 bases and J 3 bases, leaving 12 bases between the germline ends. The CDR3 is made up of 15 amino acids. CDR3 region: CASSQDQRISYEQYF. CDR3 coding DNA: TGCGCCAGCAGCCAAGATCAACGCATAAGCTACGAGCAGTACTTC.